The entry that follows covers one TCR beta chain sequence. The antigen remains unidentified. V lost 0 bases, J lost 6 bases, and 9 bases lay in between. CDR1 SGHNT and CDR2 YYREEE come from the germline V gene (reference sequence). The CDR3 spans 13 residues. Some clones are missing from TCRdb's copy, which holds only in-frame ones; the method was immunoSEQ multiplex PCR. The sample shows 91,000 or so clones, about 90% of them seen only once. Healthy donors had no documented immune events, such as infections, while sampled. This sample is part of a study of identifying expanded T cells in peripheral blood. Study conclusions and caveats: Across healthy donors, higher total template counts meant significantly greater approximately two-week count variance. Over two and four weeks, about 16 and 20 clones changed, versus around 1.2 between replicates.

Sequenced material: blood. The genes are TRBV5-4 and TRBJ1-2, with D unresolved. The source is a person between 18 and 75 years old in good health. CDR3: CASSLVWENGYTF. As DNA, the CDR3 is TGTGCCAGCAGCTTGGTGTGGGAGAATGGCTACACCTTC. Supplemented by reference TRBV5-4 and TRBJ1-2, the full variable domain reads ETGVTQSPTHLIKTRGQQVTLRCSSQSGHNTVSWYQQALGQGPQFIFQYYREEENGRGNFPPRFSGLQFPNYSSELNVNALELDDSALYLCASSLVWENGYTFGSGTRLTVV.